The entry below describes one TCR beta chain. Source study methods: Amplifying reference gene primers gave estimates of nucleated cell counts. Libraries were prepared by immunoSEQ multiplex PCR; TCRdb keeps only in-frame clonotypes and omits some of them. The V and J calls and clone size come from that table; D and trimming were worked out from the DNA. The sample yields some 210,000 clones, over 80% seen once. The entry originates in a study of blood T cell repertoires in COVID-19. In the study overall: Sites across the United States, Italy and Spain contributed samples from acute and convalescent COVID-19. PBMCs, B-cell-depleted T cells, or T cells were the source of the cDNA or gDNA that made up the material.

Germline values: CDR1 KGHSH, CDR2 LQKENI. This CDR3 comprises 16 residues. Between the trimmed V and J ends, which lost 0 bases and 4 bases, there was a span of 13 bases. This TCR came from a man in his late teens or twenties with acute COVID-19. Sample: PBMCs or T cells enriched from blood (not recorded which). V usage is TRBV18 and J usage is TRBJ2-1; D possibly corresponds to TRBD1 (5 bases). DNA for the CDR3: TGTGCCAGCTCACCACCGTCGCGGACATCGTACAATGAGCAGTTCTTC. It is translated as CASSPPSRTSYNEQFF.